Listed below are T cell receptor beta chains from one sample, sequenced in a study of human T cells and chemical hapten exposure. TCRdb recomputed calls from the RACE reads with MiXCR, one row per CDR3 protein. The repertoire holds tens of thousands of distinct CDR3 sequences, with approximately 9.9% as singletons. The sequences come from whole blood, collected in connection with sensitization to the hapten diphenylcyclopropenone (DPC). The receptors here all came from a woman in her forties with alopecia areata. Some clones in this sample may be carry-over from other donors' samples. Each CDR3 is given with its conserved first and last residue. Each record gives: V gene, CDR3 protein.

TRBV11-3 CASSRQGKDGYTF
TRBV18 CASSPPVADVNEQFF
TRBV10-3 CAISESGGAPAFF
TRBV4-1 CASSQAQASSYEQYF
TRBV20-1 CSASVSSYEQYF
TRBV19 CASSVSGANVLTF
TRBV7-2 CASSSGPGKFF
TRBV4-2 CASSLQGGNSPLHF
TRBV6-4 CASSEGTFNEQFF
TRBV7-9 CASSPGLPGVETQYF
TRBV14 CASSPQDRYGYTF
TRBV5-1 CASSFDRGSLNEQFF
TRBV7-2 CASSLGGRRSYEQYF
TRBV6-1 CASSLQKGSNQPQHF